This entry lists 27 T cell receptor beta chains sequenced from one sample in a study of blood T cell repertoires in COVID-19. Assay used: immunoSEQ multiplex PCR; TCRdb lists only in-frame clones, some missing. This sample has some 120,000 clones, with around 76% found just once. Sequenced input: peripheral blood. These receptors were collected from a man in his 60s with acute or convalescent COVID-19.

This clone was seen only a few times. This chain joins TRBV2 and TRBJ2-2; 10 bases map to TRBD2. CDR1 SNHLY and CDR2 FYNNEI come from the germline V gene. Trimming at V came to 6 bases and at J to 3 bases, leaving 4 bases not matched to a gene. The CDR3 is made up of 15 amino acids. The chain's CDR3 is CASSAGLADTGELFF. The CDR3 DNA is TGTGCCAGCAGCGCCGGACTAGCGGACACCGGGGAGCTGTTTTTT.

In DNA, the CDR3 is TGTGCCAGCAGCCTAAATGCCCGACAGACCAACTATGGCTACACCTTC. Translating gives CASSLNARQTNYGYTF. The chain links TRBV4-2 to TRBJ1-2; possibly TRBD1 for D (5 bases). The germline gives CDR1 LGHNA, CDR2 YNFKEQ. Trimming removed 4 bases at V and 2 bases at J, with 17 bases between. The CDR3 sequence is 16 residues long.

This clone has more than one count but fewer than ten. The chain links TRBV7-2 to TRBJ1-1, with 8 bases lining up with TRBD1. Germline lookup yields CDR1 SGHTA and CDR2 FQGNSA. V trimming: 6 bases; J trimming: 4 bases; junction bases outside the gene matches: 4. This CDR3 has 13 amino acids. CDR3 protein: CASRYTGGTEAFF. CDR3 bases: TGTGCCAGCAGGTACACAGGGGGCACTGAAGCTTTCTTT.

V usage is TRBV5-5 and J usage is TRBJ1-6; 7 nucleotides line up with TRBD1. The CDR3 covers 16 residues. Germline CDR1 is SGHKS and CDR2 is YYEKEE (reference sequence). Unmatched junction bases numbered 5, after V lost 2 bases and J lost 3 bases. The CDR3 loop reads CASSLRGQGYNSPLHF. The CDR3 bases are TGTGCCAGCAGCTTAAGGGGGCAGGGCTATAATTCACCCCTCCACTTT.

This sequence joins TRBV24-1 and TRBJ2-5, with 11 bases aligning to TRBD2. CDR1 is KGHDR, CDR2 SFDVKD, per germline. The CDR3 is 16 amino acids. Trimming took 4 bases from V and 5 from J; bases not matched to a gene: 8. The CDR3 region has the DNA TGTGCCACCAGTGACCGACTAGCGGGACTGGGGGAGACCCAGTACTTC. As protein: CATSDRLAGLGETQYF.

This clone was recorded once. This rearrangement joins TRBV5-1 to TRBJ2-7; D may be TRBD2 (5 bases). Germline CDR1 and CDR2: SGHRS and YFSETQ. Trimming removed 0 bases from V and 7 bases from J, with 20 bases in between. The CDR3 sequence is 16 residues long. For the CDR3, the DNA is TGCGCCAGCAGCTTGGCCCTGACTACCAGAGCGGAAGAGCAGTACTTC. It is translated as CASSLALTTRAEEQYF.

This chain joins TRBV11-2 and TRBJ2-1; 9 positions agree with TRBD2. The germline V gene has CDR1 SGHAT and CDR2 FQNNGV. Germline trimming cut 11 bases from V and 2 bases from J; bases unmatched to any gene: 10. CDR3 size: 15 residues. Here the CDR3 reads CASGVAGATYNEQFF. CDR3 sequence (DNA): TGTGCCTCGGGGGTAGCGGGGGCCACCTACAATGAGCAGTTCTTC.

The rearrangement joins TRBV5-1 to TRBJ2-3; perhaps TRBD2 as D (6 bases). Germline CDR1 SGHRS, CDR2 YFSETQ. The CDR3 sequence is 13 residues long. The ends were cut back, 3 bases at V and 2 bases at J, with 7 bases in the middle. The CDR3 DNA follows: TGCGCCAGCAGCTGGGACTCCACAGATACGCAGTATTTT. Its translation is CASSWDSTDTQYF.

The chain uses TRBV3-1 (or the pseudogene TRBV3-2) and TRBJ1-2, with D tentatively TRBD1 (5 bases). The germline V and J ends were trimmed by 4 bases and 0 bases, with 9 bases remaining between them. The germline V gene encodes CDR1 LGHDT and CDR2 YNNKEL (reference sequence). The CDR3 totals 14 residues. CDR3 coding DNA: TGTGCCAGCAGCCCCTGGGGGGCTAACTATGGCTACACCTTC. It encodes CASSPWGANYGYTF.

The chain links TRBV19 to TRBJ2-2, with 7 bases lining up with TRBD1. From germline, CDR1 is LNHDA and CDR2 SQIVND (reference sequence). Trimming cost V 7 bases and J 1 base; bases outside gene matches: 15. This CDR3 has 18 amino acids. The CDR3 sequence is CASKGRQTTGRNTGELFF. The CDR3, as DNA: TGTGCCAGTAAGGGGAGACAAACGACAGGGAGGAACACCGGGGAGCTGTTTTTT.

This chain uses TRBV7-9 with TRBJ1-1, with 7 bases that match TRBD1. This CDR3 contains 16 residues. V was pared by 7 bases and J by 1 base, with 12 bases of the junction left unmatched. Germline CDR1 is SEHNR and CDR2 is FQNEAQ (reference sequence). In DNA, the CDR3 is TGTGCCAGCACCCAACCACCGAGACAGGGGAACACTGAAGCTTTCTTT. Translation gives CASTQPPRQGNTEAFF.

The CDR3 sequence is CASRGGLAGGPEQFF. In DNA, the CDR3 is TGCGCCAGCAGAGGTGGACTAGCGGGAGGCCCGGAGCAGTTCTTC. This chain uses TRBV5-1 with TRBJ2-1; 14 bases fit TRBD2. The CDR3 loop spans 15 amino acids. V shed 5 bases, J shed 10 bases, and the junction held 8 bases outside the gene matches. The germline gives CDR1 SGHRS, CDR2 YFSETQ.

This clone was counted at least ten times. The chain is built from TRBV5-6 and TRBJ2-1; D perhaps matches TRBD1 (6 bases). V shed 0 bases and J shed 4 bases, with 8 bases lying between them. The CDR3 sequence is 14 residues long. Per the germline V gene, CDR1 is SGHDT and CDR2 is YYEEEE. Written as DNA, the CDR3 is TGTGCCAGCAGCTTGGCGCAGGGGTACAATGAGCAGTTCTTC. Amino acid sequence: CASSLAQGYNEQFF.

This chain uses TRBV12-3 or TRBV12-4 with TRBJ1-5; weak D call: TRBD1 (6 bases). The CDR3 runs to 13 residues. V dropped 5 bases and J dropped 3 bases, with 8 bases sitting between them. The CDR3 DNA reads TGTGCCAGCAGTCGGACAGACAATCAGCCCCAGCATTTT. Residues: CASSRTDNQPQHF.

V is TRBV29-1 and J is TRBJ1-2, with 10 bases aligning to TRBD1. In germline, CDR1 is SQVTM, CDR2 ANQGSEA. Germline trimming cut 4 bases from V and 7 bases from J; bases unmatched to any gene: 6. This CDR3 contains 13 residues. CDR3 nucleotides: TGCAGCGTTGGTGCCGGGACAGGGGTTGGCTACACCTTC. The encoded protein is CSVGAGTGVGYTF.

Comments on this clone: One junction end disagrees with the germline gene, perhaps due to a read error. Other DNA sequences in this sample translate to the same CDR3. This chain connects TRBV9 to TRBJ2-3; possible D gene TRBD2, 5 bases. CDR3 size: 13 residues. CDR1 is SGDLS and CDR2 is YYNGEE in the germline V gene. The CDR3 DNA reads as TGTGCTAGCAGCGTCGGAGGCTCAGATACGCAGTATTTT. This translates into CASSVGGSDTQYF.

The genes are TRBV5-4 and TRBJ2-1; D is unresolved. The CDR3 totals 12 residues. Germline V gene sequence: CDR1 SGHNT, CDR2 YYREEE (reference sequence). Trimming cost V 0 bases and J 7 bases, with 5 bases left between them. The CDR3 here is CASSLGRNEQFF. The DNA for the CDR3 is TGTGCCAGCAGCTTGGGGCGGAATGAGCAGTTCTTC.

A few counts support this clone. The chain recombines TRBV7-3 with TRBJ2-1, with 8 bases aligning to TRBD1. Germline V lookup: CDR1 SGHTA, CDR2 FQGTGA. The CDR3 loop spans 16 amino acids. J lost 10 bases, V lost 5 bases, and 16 bases had no gene match. In nucleotides, the CDR3 is TGTGCCAGCAGCCCAGGACGGCTAGGACAGGGAGACGAGCAGTTCTTC. Translating gives CASSPGRLGQGDEQFF.

This clone was detected once. V usage is TRBV14 and J usage is TRBJ1-2; D perhaps matches TRBD1 (6 bases). Germline CDR1 and CDR2: SGHDN and FVKESK. CDR3 length equals 15 residues. V gave up 4 bases and J gave up 4 bases, with 16 bases separating them. In nucleotides, the CDR3 is TGTGCCAGCAGCCCATCATTAACAGGGAGCTATGGCTACACCTTC. Translating it yields CASSPSLTGSYGYTF.

The rearrangement uses TRBV27 and TRBJ2-3; 7 bases map to TRBD1. The ends lost 5 bases at V and 1 base at J; junction bases unmatched: 12. The CDR3 is 17 amino acids. The germline V gene has CDR1 MNHEY and CDR2 SMNVEV (reference sequence). This CDR3 is CASSPRVRTGGTDTQYF. DNA for the CDR3: TGTGCCAGCAGTCCTCGCGTTAGGACAGGCGGCACAGATACGCAGTATTTT.

This chain connects TRBV5-1 to TRBJ2-1, with TRBD1 matching over 9 bases. Losses at the gene ends were 3 bases for V and 3 bases for J; bases not matched to a gene: 4. The CDR3 length is 15 residues. Germline CDR1 reads SGHRS; CDR2 reads YFSETQ. In DNA form, the CDR3 reads TGCGCCAGCAGCTCCGGGACAGGGCACTACAATGAGCAGTTCTTC. This sequence encodes CASSSGTGHYNEQFF.

The chain recombines TRBV27 with TRBJ2-1; tentative D call: TRBD2 (6 bases). This CDR3 spans 17 amino acids. V lost 0 bases, J lost 4 bases, and 16 bases lay in between. Germline values: CDR1 MNHEY, CDR2 SMNVEV (reference sequence). Here the CDR3 DNA reads TGTGCCAGCAGTTTATCGGGGGTCCGCGGGAATTACAATGAGCAGTTCTTC. Encoded protein: CASSLSGVRGNYNEQFF.

The genes are TRBV7-3 and TRBJ2-2, with TRBD2 as a possible D gene (6 bases). Trimming removed 6 bases at V and 0 bases at J, with 8 bases between. Germline CDR1 and CDR2: SGHTA and FQGTGA. CDR3 size: 14 residues. CDR3 bases: TGTGCCAGCAGGAGACTAGCGAACACCGGGGAGCTGTTTTTT. Translated, it gives CASRRLANTGELFF.

This clone is a singleton in its sample. The sample holds other DNA sequences that translate to the same CDR3. The chain has TRBV7-8 and TRBJ1-1; D is unresolved. Germline V gives CDR1 SGHVS, CDR2 FQNEAQ. V dropped 1 base and J dropped 1 base, with 7 bases sitting between them. The CDR3 sequence is 14 residues long. The CDR3, as DNA: TGTGCCAGCAGCTTAGAACAGACGAACACTGAAGCTTTCTTT. Translation gives CASSLEQTNTEAFF.

The table lists this clone with a few counts. The CDR3 coding sequence is TGTGCCAGCAAGTACAGCGGCACGGTGAACACTGAAGCTTTCTTT. Protein: CASKYSGTVNTEAFF. This sequence joins TRBV3-1 (or the pseudogene TRBV3-2) and TRBJ1-1, with D uncertain. Germline V gives CDR1 LGHDT, CDR2 YNNKEL (reference sequence). V was clipped by 7 bases and J by 0 bases, with 15 bases between them. The CDR3 extends over 15 amino acids.

The chain joins TRBV7-6 to TRBJ2-7; D may be TRBD1 (6 bases). Trimming shortened V by 5 bases and J by 0 bases, and 17 bases separated the two germline ends. CDR1 SGHVS and CDR2 FNYEAQ come from the germline V gene. CDR3 length equals 16 residues. The CDR3 sequence: CASSLQGSGASYEQYF. In DNA form, the CDR3 reads TGTGCCAGCAGCCTACAGGGCTCCGGAGCCTCCTACGAGCAGTACTTC.

This CDR3 is CASSQDSALDEQYF. Written as DNA, the CDR3 is TGTGCCAGCAGCCAGGACTCAGCGCTAGACGAGCAGTACTTC. The genes are TRBV7-9 and TRBJ2-7; maybe TRBD2 (5 bases). Germline CDR1 reads SEHNR; CDR2 reads FQNEAQ (reference sequence). The CDR3 runs 14 residues. Trimming shortened V by 5 bases and J by 5 bases, and 16 bases separated the two germline ends. The full variable domain, in which reference TRBV7-9 and TRBJ2-7 provide the parts outside the CDR3, is DTGVSQNPRHKITKRGQNVTFRCDPISEHNRLYWYRQTLGQGPEFLTYFQNEAQLEKSRLLSDRFSAERPKGSFSTLEIQRTEQGDSAMYLCASSQDSALDEQYFGPGTRLTVT.